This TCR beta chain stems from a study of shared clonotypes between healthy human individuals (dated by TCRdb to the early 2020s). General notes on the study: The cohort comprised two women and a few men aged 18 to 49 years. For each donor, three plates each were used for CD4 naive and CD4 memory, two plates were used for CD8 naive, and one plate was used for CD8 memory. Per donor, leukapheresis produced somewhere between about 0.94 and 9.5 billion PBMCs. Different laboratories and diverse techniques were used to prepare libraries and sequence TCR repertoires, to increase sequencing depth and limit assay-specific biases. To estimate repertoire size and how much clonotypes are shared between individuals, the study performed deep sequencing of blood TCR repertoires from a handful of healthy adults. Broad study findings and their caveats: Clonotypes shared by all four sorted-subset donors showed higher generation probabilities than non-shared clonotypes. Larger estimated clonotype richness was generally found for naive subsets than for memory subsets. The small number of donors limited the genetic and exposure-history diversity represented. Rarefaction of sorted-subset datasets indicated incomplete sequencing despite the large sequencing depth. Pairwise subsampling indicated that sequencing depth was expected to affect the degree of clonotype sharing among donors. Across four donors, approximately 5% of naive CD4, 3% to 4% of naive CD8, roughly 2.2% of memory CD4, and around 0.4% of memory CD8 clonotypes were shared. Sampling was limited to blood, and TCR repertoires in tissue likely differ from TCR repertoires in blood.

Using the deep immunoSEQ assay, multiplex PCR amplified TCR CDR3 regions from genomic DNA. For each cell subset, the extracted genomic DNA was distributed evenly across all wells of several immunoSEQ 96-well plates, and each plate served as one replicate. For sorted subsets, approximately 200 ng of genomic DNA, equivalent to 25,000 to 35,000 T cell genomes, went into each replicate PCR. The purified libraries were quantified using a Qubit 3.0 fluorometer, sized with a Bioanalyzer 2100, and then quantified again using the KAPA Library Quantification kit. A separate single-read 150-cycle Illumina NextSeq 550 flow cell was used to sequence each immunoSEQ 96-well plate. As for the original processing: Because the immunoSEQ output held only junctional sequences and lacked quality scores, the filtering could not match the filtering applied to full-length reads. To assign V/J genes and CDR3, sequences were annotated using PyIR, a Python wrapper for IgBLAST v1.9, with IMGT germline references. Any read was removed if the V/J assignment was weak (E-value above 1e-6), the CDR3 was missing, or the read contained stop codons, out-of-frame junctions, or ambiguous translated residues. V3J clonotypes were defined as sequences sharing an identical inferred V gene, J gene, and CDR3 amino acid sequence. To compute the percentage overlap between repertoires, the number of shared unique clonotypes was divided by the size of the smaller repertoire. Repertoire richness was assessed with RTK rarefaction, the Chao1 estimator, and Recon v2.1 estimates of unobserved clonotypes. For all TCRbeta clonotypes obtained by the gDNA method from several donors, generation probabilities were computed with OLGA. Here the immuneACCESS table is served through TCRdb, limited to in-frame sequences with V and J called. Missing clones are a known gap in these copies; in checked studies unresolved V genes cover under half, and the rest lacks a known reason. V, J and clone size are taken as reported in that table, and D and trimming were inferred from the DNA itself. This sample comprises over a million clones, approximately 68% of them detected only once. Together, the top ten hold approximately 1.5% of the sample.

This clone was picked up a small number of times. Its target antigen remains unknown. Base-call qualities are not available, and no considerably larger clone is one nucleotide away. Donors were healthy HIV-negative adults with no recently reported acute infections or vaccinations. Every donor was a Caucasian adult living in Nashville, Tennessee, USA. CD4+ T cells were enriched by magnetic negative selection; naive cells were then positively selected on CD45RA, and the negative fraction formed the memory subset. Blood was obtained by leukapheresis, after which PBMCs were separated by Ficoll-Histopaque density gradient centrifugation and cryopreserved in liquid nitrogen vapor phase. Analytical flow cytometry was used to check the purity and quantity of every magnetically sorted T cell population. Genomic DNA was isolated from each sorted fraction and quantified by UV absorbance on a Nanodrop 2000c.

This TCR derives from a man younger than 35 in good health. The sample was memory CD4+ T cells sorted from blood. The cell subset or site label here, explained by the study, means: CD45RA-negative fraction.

The DNA sequence follows: TGTGCCAGCAGCTTAGCTCAGCGGGGGGGCCGAGAGACCCAGTACTTC. This codes for CASSLAQRGGRETQYF. The chain is encoded by TRBV7-2 joined to TRBJ2-5; 10 bases in between match TRBD2. V is pruned by 0 bases and J by 4 bases, leaving 5 bases of the junction without a gene match. CDR1 and CDR2 (SGHTA, FQGNSA) derive from the germline V gene. From cysteine to phenylalanine, the CDR3 is 16 amino acids long. The CDR3 DNA has 48 bases and is translated from base 1. Here the CDR3 is joined to the reference TRBV7-2 and TRBJ2-5 genes, and the full variable domain is: GAGVSQSPSNKVTEKGKDVELRCDPISGHTALYWYRQSLGQGLEFLIYFQGNSAPDKSGLPSDRFSAERTGGSVSTLTIQRTQQEDSAVYLCASSLAQRGGRETQYFGPGTRLLVL.